This TCR beta chain was profiled in a study of blood T cells in healthy people across ages. The use of a sample-barcoded 5' primer and a J-beta primer mix characterized a second PCR of roughly 7 to 11 cycles. TCRdb reanalysed the 5' RACE reads using MiXCR and keeps one entry per CDR3 protein. The profile shows some 1.6 million distinct CDR3 sequences, almost 35% of them singletons. There are 14 residues in the CDR3. Germline V gives CDR1 DFQATT, CDR2 SNEGSKA (reference sequence). Specimen: blood. The origin of this receptor is a woman under 40 in good health. The chain employs TRBV20-1 and TRBJ2-7; D may correspond to TRBD1 or TRBD2 (6 bases each). The DNA end favors TRBJ2-5, so the J call may be wrong. CDR3 region: CSAGGPQGIETQYF. As DNA, the CDR3 is TGCAGTGCAGGGGGGCCACAGGGTATAGAGACCCAGTACTTC.